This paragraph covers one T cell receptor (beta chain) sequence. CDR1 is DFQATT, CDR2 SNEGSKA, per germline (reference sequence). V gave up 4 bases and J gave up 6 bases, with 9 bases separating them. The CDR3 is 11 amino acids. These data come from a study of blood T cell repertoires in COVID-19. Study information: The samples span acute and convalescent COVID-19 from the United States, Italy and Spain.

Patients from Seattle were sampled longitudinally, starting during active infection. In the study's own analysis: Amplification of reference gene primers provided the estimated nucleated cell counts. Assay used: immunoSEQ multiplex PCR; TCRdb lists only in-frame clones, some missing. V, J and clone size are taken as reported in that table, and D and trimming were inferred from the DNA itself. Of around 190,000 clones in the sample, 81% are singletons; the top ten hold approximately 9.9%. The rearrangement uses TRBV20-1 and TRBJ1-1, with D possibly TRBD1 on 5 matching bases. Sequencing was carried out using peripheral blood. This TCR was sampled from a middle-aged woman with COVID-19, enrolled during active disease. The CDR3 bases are TGCAGTGCTACGGGGGACGCTGAAGCTTTCTTT. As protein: CSATGDAEAFF.